What follows are 3 T cell receptor beta chains derived from one specimen sequenced in a study of Ad26.COV2.S vaccination and SARS-CoV-2 variants. Profiling relied on immunoSEQ multiplex PCR, and the TCRdb table lists in-frame clones only, not all of them. The sample lists 300,000 to 350,000 clones; 88% were seen once. Sample treatment: 15 to 20 received Ad26.COV2.S at low or high dose, single or two shots; about five received placebo; per-sample allocation not given. The samples date from day 63 after the first vaccine or placebo injection. Sequenced material: peripheral blood, taken in a trial of Ad26.COV2.S vaccine versus placebo. Every receptor here comes from a person between 18 and 65 years old who received the Ad26.COV2.S COVID-19 vaccine or a placebo.

The chain recombines TRBV9 with TRBJ1-6; D is possibly TRBD1 (5 bases). Germline V gene lookup returns CDR1 SGDLS and CDR2 YYNGEE. The CDR3 runs to 14 residues. V lost 5 bases to trimming and J lost 6 bases, with 12 bases between them. The CDR3 here is CASRAGTSNSPLHF. Here the CDR3 DNA reads TGTGCCAGCAGAGCTGGGACCTCTAATTCACCCCTCCACTTT.

The chain uses TRBV7-9 and TRBJ1-1, with D perhaps TRBD1 (5 bases). Germline V lookup: CDR1 SEHNR, CDR2 FQNEAQ (reference sequence). Trimming cost V 5 bases and J 6 bases, with 10 bases left between them. The CDR3 has 12 residues. The CDR3 is CASSTQGPEAFF. The CDR3 nucleotides read TGTGCCAGCAGCACGCAGGGCCCTGAAGCTTTCTTT.

This clone was counted once. Other DNA sequences in this specimen translate into the identical CDR3. The chain employs TRBV18 and TRBJ2-7, with a possible D match to TRBD1 (5 bases). The CDR3 extends over 12 amino acids. Trimming left V 3 bases short and J 6 bases short, with 9 bases between. Germline assignment: CDR1 KGHSH and CDR2 LQKENI. Here the CDR3 DNA reads TGTGCCAGCTCACCTCAGGGTGGCGAGCAGTACTTC. Translating gives CASSPQGGEQYF.